These T cell receptor beta chains were read from a single sample in a study of regulatory T cells in long-lasting Graves disease. TCRdb called the multiplex PCR reads again in MiXCR, with one record for every CDR3 protein. The data contain 600,000 to 800,000 distinct CDR3 sequences, about 32% of them singletons. The sample consisted of peripheral blood mononuclear cells (PBMCs), taken when the disease was refractory, from a patient treated with antithyroid drugs. The origin of the receptors is a female donor with Graves disease. Each CDR3 is given with its conserved first and last residue. The D gene is left open where the match is weak. Only part of the rows carry a size: once, few, many, or a class if the clone is expanded.

clone_size,d_call,v_call,cdr3_length,j_call,cdr3_nt,cdr3_aa
once,TRBD1,TRBV19,15,TRBJ2-7,TGTGCCAGTAGTGAGGGGACAGCGCCTCCCCACGAGCAGTACTTC,CASSEGTAPPHEQYF
few,.,TRBV13,13,TRBJ2-7,TGTGCCAGCAGCTCCCCCCAAGACTACGAGCAGTACTTC,CASSSPQDYEQYF
.,.,TRBV5-5,14,TRBJ1-6,TGTGCCAGCAGCCCGATAGGGGAACAATCACCCCTCCACTTT,CASSPIGEQSPLHF
once,TRBD1,TRBV5-1,15,TRBJ2-7,TGCGCCAGCAGAAACCCCGGGACAGGGAACCACGAGCAGTACTTC,CASRNPGTGNHEQYF
.,.,TRBV24-1,13,TRBJ1-2,TGTGCCACCAGTCCGGGGCCGAGAGGGGGCTACACCTTC,CATSPGPRGGYTF
.,TRBD1,TRBV19,15,TRBJ1-1,TGTGCCAGTAGTAAGGGGGCCCCACAGGGTACTGAAGCTTTCTTT,CASSKGAPQGTEAFF
many,TRBD1,TRBV6-1,14,TRBJ2-2,TGTGCCAGCAGAGGGACAGGGAGCACCGGGGAGCTGTTTTTT,CASRGTGSTGELFF
.,.,TRBV28,15,TRBJ1-4,TGTGCCAGCAGTTTTGAGGGTTCGGGCAGTGAAAAACTGTTTTTT,CASSFEGSGSEKLFF
.,TRBD2,TRBV29-1,13,TRBJ2-1,TGCAGCGTAGGACTAGCGGGAGTAGGTGAGCAGTTCTTC,CSVGLAGVGEQFF
.,.,TRBV29-1,12,TRBJ2-7,TGCAGCGTACCGAGCGGATCCTACGAGCAGTACTTC,CSVPSGSYEQYF
few,TRBD1,TRBV29-1,14,TRBJ1-2,TGCAGCGTCACTCACAGGGGGATAGTCCATGGCTACACCTTC,CSVTHRGIVHGYTF
few,.,TRBV29-1,13,TRBJ1-1,TGCAGCGTTCAAGTACTGGAGGGCACTGAAGCTTTCTTT,CSVQVLEGTEAFF
many,.,TRBV2,15,TRBJ2-2,TGTGCCAGCATCGGGCTAGCGCCGAACACCGGGGAGCTGTTTTTT,CASIGLAPNTGELFF
few,.,TRBV11-2,16,TRBJ2-7,TGTGCCAGCAGCTCCCCGGGACGGGGCCCGTGGTACGAGCAGTACTTC,CASSSPGRGPWYEQYF
.,TRBD1,TRBV11-2,15,TRBJ2-7,TGTGCCAGCAGCTTTTTTGCGGGACAGGACTACGAGCAGTACTTC,CASSFFAGQDYEQYF
many,.,TRBV20-1,14,TRBJ2-7,TGCAGTGCTAACGGTTTGAGGGGCGAGGGCGAGCAGTACTTC,CSANGLRGEGEQYF
.,TRBD2,TRBV7-3,16,TRBJ2-2,TGTGCCAGCAGCTGCCGACTAGCGGGAGACGCCGGGGAGCTGTTTTTT,CASSCRLAGDAGELFF
few,TRBD2,TRBV6-4,15,TRBJ2-7,TGTGCCAGCAGTTACTCGCTAGCGGGAGGAATCGAGCAGTACTTC,CASSYSLAGGIEQYF
many,TRBD1,TRBV11-2,14,TRBJ1-2,TGTGCCAGCAGCTTAGAACGGACAGGCTATGGCTACACCTTC,CASSLERTGYGYTF
few,.,TRBV7-9,17,TRBJ1-1,TGTGCCAGCAGCTTATTGGGCAGGGGAAAGATGAACACTGAAGCTTTCTTT,CASSLLGRGKMNTEAFF
few,TRBD2,TRBV6-2/TRBV6-3,13,TRBJ2-7,TGTGCCAGCAGTTCGGCTCCGGGGGGCGAGCAGTACTTC,CASSSAPGGEQYF
many,.,TRBV12-3/TRBV12-4,14,TRBJ1-5,TGTGCCAGCAGTTTAGGGGCAGACAATCAGCCCCAGCATTTT,CASSLGADNQPQHF
few,.,TRBV5-1,16,TRBJ1-3,TGCGCCAGCAGCTTGGGTGGACAGAACTTTGGAAACACCATATATTTT,CASSLGGQNFGNTIYF
.,.,TRBV10-3,14,TRBJ2-1,TGTGCCACCAGTCCTTGGCAGGGGGGAAATGAGCAGTTCTTC,CATSPWQGGNEQFF
few,.,TRBV30,12,TRBJ1-1,TGTGCCTGGAGTTTAGGGAACACTGAAGCTTTCTTT,CAWSLGNTEAFF
.,.,TRBV29-1,12,TRBJ1-4,TGCAGCGTTGGAGGGGGTGGTGAAAAACTGTTTTTT,CSVGGGGEKLFF
.,.,TRBV28,18,TRBJ1-5,TGTGCCAGCAGTTTTATAAGTGTCGGTAGGGGGATTAATCAGCCCCAGCATTTT,CASSFISVGRGINQPQHF
few,.,TRBV19,13,TRBJ1-2,TGTGCCAGTAGAGATTGGACAGACTATGGCTACACCTTC,CASRDWTDYGYTF
.,TRBD1,TRBV30,14,TRBJ1-1,TGTGCCTGGAGATCAGGGGGTTCGGACACTGAAGCTTTCTTT,CAWRSGGSDTEAFF
.,.,TRBV5-4,16,TRBJ2-7,TGTGCCAGCAGCGCTCCTCGGACGGGGAGCTCCTACGAGCAGTACTTC,CASSAPRTGSSYEQYF
few,.,TRBV29-1,13,TRBJ1-1,TGCAGCGCCGAAGAGGGGTGGAACACTGAAGCTTTCTTT,CSAEEGWNTEAFF
many,TRBD1,TRBV12-3/TRBV12-4,15,TRBJ1-1,TGTGCCAGCAGAGGAGGTACAGGGGGTAACACTGAAGCTTTCTTT,CASRGGTGGNTEAFF
.,TRBD2,TRBV7-3,15,TRBJ2-2,TGTGCCAGCAGCGGGGAGGGTGCGAACACCGGGGAGCTGTTTTTT,CASSGEGANTGELFF
.,TRBD1,TRBV10-3,17,TRBJ1-6,TGTGCCATCAGTGAGTCGGACGGACAGGGGTATAATTCACCCCTCCACTTT,CAISESDGQGYNSPLHF
.,.,TRBV12-3/TRBV12-4,13,TRBJ1-1,TGTGCCAGCAGCAAGAGGGGTCACACTGAAGCTTTCTTT,CASSKRGHTEAFF
few,.,TRBV11-2,19,TRBJ2-6,TGTGCCAGCAGCTTAGGAGCTGGTCGGATTGGCTCTGGGGCCAACGTCCTGACTTTC,CASSLGAGRIGSGANVLTF
many,TRBD1,TRBV27,14,TRBJ1-2,TGTGCCAGCAGGACCCCGCGGACAGGGCATGGCTACACCTTC,CASRTPRTGHGYTF